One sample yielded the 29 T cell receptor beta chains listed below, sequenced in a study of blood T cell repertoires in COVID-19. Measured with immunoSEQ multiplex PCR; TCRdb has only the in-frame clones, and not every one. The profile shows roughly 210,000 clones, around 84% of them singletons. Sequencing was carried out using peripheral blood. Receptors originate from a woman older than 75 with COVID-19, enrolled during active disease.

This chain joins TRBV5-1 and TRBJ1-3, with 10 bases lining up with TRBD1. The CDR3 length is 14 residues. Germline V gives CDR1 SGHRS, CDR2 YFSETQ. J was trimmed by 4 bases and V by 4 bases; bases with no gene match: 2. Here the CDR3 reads CASSVTGGGNTIYF. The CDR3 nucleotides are TGCGCCAGCAGCGTGACAGGGGGCGGAAACACCATATATTTT.

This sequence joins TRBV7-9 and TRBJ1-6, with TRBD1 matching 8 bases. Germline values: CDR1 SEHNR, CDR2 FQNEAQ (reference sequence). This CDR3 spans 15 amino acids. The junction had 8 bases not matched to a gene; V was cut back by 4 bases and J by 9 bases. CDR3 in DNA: TGTGCCAGCAGCTCCCAGGGGGCGGGCGGTTCACCCCTCCACTTT. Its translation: CASSSQGAGGSPLHF.

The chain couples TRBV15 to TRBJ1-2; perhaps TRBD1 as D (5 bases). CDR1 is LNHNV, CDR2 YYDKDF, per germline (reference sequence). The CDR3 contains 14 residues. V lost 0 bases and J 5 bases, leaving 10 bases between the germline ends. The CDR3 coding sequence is TGTGCCACCAGCAGAGATAGGCCAGGGTATGGCTACACCTTC. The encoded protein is CATSRDRPGYGYTF.

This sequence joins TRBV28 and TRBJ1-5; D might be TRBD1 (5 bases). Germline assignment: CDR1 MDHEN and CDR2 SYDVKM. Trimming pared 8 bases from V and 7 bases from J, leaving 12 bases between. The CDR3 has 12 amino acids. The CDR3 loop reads CASRDPGQPQHF. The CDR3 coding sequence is TGTGCCAGCCGTGACCCAGGGCAGCCCCAGCATTTT.

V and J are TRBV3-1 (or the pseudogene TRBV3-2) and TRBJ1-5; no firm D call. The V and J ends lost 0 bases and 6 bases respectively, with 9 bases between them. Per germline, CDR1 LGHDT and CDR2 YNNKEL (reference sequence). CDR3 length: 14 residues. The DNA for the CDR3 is TGTGCCAGCAGCCAAGATATGGCGGGTCAGCCCCAGCATTTT. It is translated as CASSQDMAGQPQHF.

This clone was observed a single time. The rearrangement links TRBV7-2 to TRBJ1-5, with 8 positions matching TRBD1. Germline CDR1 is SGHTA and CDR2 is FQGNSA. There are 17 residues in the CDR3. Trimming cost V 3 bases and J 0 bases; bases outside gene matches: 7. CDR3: CASSLAGGYASNQPQHF. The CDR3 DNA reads TGTGCCAGCAGCTTGGCAGGGGGCTACGCTAGCAATCAGCCCCAGCATTTT.

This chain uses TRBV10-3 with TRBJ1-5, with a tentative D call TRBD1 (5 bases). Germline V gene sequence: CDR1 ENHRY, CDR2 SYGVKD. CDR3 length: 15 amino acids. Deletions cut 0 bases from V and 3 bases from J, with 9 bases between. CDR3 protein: CAISESGGANQPQHF. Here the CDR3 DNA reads TGTGCCATCAGTGAGTCGGGAGGGGCCAATCAGCCCCAGCATTTT.

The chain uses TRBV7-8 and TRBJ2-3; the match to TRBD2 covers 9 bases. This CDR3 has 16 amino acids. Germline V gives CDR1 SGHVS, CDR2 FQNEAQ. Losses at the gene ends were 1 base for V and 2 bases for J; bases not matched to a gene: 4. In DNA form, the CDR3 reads TGTGCCAGCAGCTTAGGGCTAGCGGGGTTCACAGATACGCAGTATTTT. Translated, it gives CASSLGLAGFTDTQYF.

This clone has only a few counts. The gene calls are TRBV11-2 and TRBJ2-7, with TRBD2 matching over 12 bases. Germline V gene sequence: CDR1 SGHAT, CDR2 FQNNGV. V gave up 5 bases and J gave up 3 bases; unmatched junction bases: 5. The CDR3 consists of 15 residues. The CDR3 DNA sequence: TGTGCCAGCAGCATAGGGACTAGCGGGTTCTACGAGCAGTACGTC. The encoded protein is CASSIGTSGFYEQYV.

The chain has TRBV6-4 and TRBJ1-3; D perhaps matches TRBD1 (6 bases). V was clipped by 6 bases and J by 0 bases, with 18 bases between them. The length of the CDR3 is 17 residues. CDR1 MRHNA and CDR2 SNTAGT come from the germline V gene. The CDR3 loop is CASRGSDRRSSGNTIYF. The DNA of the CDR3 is TGTGCCAGCAGAGGTTCTGACAGGCGGAGCTCTGGAAACACCATATATTTT.

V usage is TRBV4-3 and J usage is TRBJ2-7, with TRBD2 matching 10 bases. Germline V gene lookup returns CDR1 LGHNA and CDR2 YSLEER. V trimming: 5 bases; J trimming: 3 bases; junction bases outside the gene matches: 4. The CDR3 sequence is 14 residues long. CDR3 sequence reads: CASSRSGGDYEQYF. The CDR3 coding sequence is TGCGCCAGCAGCAGGAGCGGGGGGGACTACGAGCAGTACTTC.

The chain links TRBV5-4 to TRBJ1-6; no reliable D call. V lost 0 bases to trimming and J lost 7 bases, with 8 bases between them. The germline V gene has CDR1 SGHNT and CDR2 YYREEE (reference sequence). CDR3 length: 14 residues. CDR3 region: CASSLARENSPLHF. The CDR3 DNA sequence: TGTGCCAGCAGCTTGGCCCGAGAAAATTCACCCCTCCACTTT.

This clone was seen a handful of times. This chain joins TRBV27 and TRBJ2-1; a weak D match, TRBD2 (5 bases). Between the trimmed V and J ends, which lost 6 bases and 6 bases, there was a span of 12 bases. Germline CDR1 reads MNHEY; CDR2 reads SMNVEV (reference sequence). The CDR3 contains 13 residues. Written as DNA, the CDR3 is TGTGCCAGCAGACCTAGCTTCGGCAATGAGCAGTTCTTC. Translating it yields CASRPSFGNEQFF.

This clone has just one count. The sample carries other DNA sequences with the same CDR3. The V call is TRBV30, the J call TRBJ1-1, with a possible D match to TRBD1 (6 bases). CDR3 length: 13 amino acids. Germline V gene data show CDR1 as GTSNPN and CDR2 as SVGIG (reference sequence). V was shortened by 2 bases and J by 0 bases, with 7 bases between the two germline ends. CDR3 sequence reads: CAWSTGMNTEAFF. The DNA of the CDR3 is TGTGCCTGGAGTACAGGGATGAACACTGAAGCTTTCTTT.

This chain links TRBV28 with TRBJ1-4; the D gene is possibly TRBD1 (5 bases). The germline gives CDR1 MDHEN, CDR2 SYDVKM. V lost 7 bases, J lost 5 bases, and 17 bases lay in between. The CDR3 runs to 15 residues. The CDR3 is CASTRGGTGNEKLFF. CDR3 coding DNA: TGTGCCAGCACTCGTGGCGGGACCGGGAATGAAAAACTGTTTTTT.

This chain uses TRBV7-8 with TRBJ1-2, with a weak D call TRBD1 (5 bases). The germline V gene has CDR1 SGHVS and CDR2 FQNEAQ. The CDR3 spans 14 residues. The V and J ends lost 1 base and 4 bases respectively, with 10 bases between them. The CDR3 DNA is TGTGCCAGCAGCTTAGTCGCAGGGTCCTATGGCTACACCTTC. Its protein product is CASSLVAGSYGYTF. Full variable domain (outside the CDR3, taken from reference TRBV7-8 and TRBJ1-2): GAGVSQSPRYKVAKRGQDVALRCDPISGHVSLFWYQQALGQGPEFLTYFQNEAQLDKSGLPSDRFFAERPEGSVSTLKIQRTQQEDSAVYLCASSLVAGSYGYTFGSGTRLTVV.

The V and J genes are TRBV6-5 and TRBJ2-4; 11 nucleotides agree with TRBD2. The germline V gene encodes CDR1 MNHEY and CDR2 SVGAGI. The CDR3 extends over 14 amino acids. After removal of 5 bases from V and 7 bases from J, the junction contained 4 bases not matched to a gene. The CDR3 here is CASSLAGGGNIQYF. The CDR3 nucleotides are TGTGCCAGCAGTCTAGCGGGGGGCGGGAACATTCAGTACTTC.

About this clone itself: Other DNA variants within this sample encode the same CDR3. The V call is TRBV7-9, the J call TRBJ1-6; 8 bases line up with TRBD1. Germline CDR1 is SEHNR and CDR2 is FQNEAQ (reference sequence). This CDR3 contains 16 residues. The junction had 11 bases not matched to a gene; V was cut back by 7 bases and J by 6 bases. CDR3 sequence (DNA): TGTGCCAGCACTGAAGGCGGAACAGGGGGTAATTCACCCCTCCACTTT. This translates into CASTEGGTGGNSPLHF.

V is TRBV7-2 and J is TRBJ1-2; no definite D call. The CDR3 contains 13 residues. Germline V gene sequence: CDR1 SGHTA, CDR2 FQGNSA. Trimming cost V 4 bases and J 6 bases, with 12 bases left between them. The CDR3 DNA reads TGTGCCAGCAGCTCCGTGATATCGGATGGCTACACCTTC. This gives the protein CASSSVISDGYTF.

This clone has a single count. CDR3 bases: TGTGCCACCAGGCGGACAGGGGTTTTAGGAGGGGAGCTGTTTTTT. Translating it yields CATRRTGVLGGELFF. The chain uses TRBV24-1 and TRBJ2-2; 9 bases align to TRBD1. CDR3 length: 15 amino acids. Germline V lookup: CDR1 KGHDR, CDR2 SFDVKD. The V segment lost 7 bases and the J segment 8 bases; nucleotides outside the gene matches: 10.

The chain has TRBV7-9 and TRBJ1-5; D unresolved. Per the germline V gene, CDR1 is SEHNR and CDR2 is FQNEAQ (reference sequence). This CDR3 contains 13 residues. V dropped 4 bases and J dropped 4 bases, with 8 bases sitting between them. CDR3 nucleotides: TGTGCCAGCAGCTCAGGCGAGAATCAGCCCCAGCATTTT. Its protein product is CASSSGENQPQHF. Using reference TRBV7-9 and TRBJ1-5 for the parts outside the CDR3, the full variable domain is DTGVSQNPRHKITKRGQNVTFRCDPISEHNRLYWYRQTLGQGPEFLTYFQNEAQLEKSRLLSDRFSAERPKGSFSTLEIQRTEQGDSAMYLCASSSGENQPQHFGDGTRLSIL.

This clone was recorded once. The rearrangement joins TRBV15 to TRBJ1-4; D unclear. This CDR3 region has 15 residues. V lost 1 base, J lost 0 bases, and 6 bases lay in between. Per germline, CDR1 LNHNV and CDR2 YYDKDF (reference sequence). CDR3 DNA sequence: TGTGCCACCAGCAGAGGGGCAACAACTAATGAAAAACTGTTTTTT. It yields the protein CATSRGATTNEKLFF.

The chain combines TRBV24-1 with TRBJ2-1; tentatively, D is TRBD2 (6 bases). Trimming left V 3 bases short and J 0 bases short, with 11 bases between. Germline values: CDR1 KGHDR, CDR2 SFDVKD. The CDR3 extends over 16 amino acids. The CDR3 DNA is TGTGCCACCAGTGATGCTAGCGCCGGCTCCTACAATGAGCAGTTCTTC. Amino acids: CATSDASAGSYNEQFF.

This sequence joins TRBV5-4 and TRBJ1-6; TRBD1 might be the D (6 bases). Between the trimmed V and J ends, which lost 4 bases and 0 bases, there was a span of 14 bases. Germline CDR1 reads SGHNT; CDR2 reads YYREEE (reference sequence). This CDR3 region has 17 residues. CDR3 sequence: CASSPGGGASYNSPLHF. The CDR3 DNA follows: TGTGCCAGCAGCCCCGGGGGGGGCGCCTCCTATAATTCACCCCTCCACTTT.

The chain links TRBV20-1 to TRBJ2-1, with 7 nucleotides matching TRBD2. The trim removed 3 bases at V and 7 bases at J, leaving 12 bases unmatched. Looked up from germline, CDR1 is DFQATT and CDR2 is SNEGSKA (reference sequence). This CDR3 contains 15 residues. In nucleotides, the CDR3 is TGCAGTGCTAGTTCCCTGGGGGGGATGGGGAATGAGCAGTTCTTC. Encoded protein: CSASSLGGMGNEQFF.

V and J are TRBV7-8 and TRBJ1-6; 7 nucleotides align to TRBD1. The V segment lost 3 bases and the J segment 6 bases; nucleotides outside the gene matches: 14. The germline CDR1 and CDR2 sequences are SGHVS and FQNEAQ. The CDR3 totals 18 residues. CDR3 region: CASSFSGQLDRINSPLHF. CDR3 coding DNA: TGTGCCAGCAGCTTCTCGGGGCAATTGGACAGGATTAATTCACCCCTCCACTTT.

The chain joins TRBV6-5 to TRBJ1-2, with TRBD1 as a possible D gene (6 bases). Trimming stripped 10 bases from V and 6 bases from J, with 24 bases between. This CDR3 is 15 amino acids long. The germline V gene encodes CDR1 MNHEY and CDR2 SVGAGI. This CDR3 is CATTAGWGHRDGYTF. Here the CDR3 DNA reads TGTGCCACCACAGCAGGCTGGGGACACAGGGATGGCTACACCTTC.

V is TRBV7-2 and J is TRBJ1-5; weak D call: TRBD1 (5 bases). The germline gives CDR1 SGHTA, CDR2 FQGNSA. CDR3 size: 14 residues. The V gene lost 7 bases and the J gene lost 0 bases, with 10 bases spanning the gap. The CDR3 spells CASTPGGSNQPQHF. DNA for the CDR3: TGTGCCAGCACTCCGGGGGGTAGCAATCAGCCCCAGCATTTT.

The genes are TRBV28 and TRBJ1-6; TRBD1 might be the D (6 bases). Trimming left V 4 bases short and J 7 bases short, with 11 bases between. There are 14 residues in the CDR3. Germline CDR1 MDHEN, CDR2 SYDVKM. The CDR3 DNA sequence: TGTGCCAGCAGTTCCAGGGGCCAGAATTCACCCCTCCACTTT. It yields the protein CASSSRGQNSPLHF.